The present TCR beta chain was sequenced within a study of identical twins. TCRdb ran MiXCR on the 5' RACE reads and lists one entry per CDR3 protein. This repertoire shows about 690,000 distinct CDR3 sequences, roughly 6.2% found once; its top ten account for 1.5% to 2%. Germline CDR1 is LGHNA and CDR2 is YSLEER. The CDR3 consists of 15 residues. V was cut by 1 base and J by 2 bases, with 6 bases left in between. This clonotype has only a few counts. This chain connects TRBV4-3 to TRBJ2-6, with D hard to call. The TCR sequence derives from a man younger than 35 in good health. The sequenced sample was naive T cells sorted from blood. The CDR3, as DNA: TGCGCCAGCAGCCAAGTTGCGACTGGGGCCAACGTCCTGACTTTC. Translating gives CASSQVATGANVLTF.